A selection of T cell receptor beta chains follows, all from one sample in a study of Ad26.COV2.S vaccination and SARS-CoV-2 variants. The protocol was immunoSEQ multiplex PCR, while the TCRdb copy is restricted to in-frame clones and leaves out a portion. Of hundreds of thousands of clones listed, 86% are singletons. Sequences were derived from peripheral blood, sampled in a trial of Ad26.COV2.S vaccine versus placebo. The receptors were gathered from a person between 18 and 60 years old who received the Ad26.COV2.S COVID-19 vaccine or a placebo. The CDR3 runs from the conserved cysteine through the conserved F or W. The D gene is left open where the match is weak.

cdr3_aa	v_call	j_call	cdr3_length	d_call
CASSPRDSFMNTEAFF	TRBV18	TRBJ1-1	16	TRBD1
CASSLDGGRETQYF	TRBV7-9	TRBJ2-5	14	.
CASSPGQGTYEQYF	TRBV13	TRBJ2-7	14	TRBD1
CASSPTRERDGYTF	TRBV5-6	TRBJ1-2	14	.
CASSPSWGLAGDTQYF	TRBV9	TRBJ2-3	16	TRBD2
CASSEGGTSGDFTDTQYF	TRBV6-1	TRBJ2-3	18	TRBD2
CASSNAPGGYGYTF	TRBV19	TRBJ1-2	14	.
CASSQDGVQPQHF	TRBV4-1	TRBJ1-5	13	.
CASSSLMTSGREGASYEQYF	TRBV28	TRBJ2-7	20	TRBD2
CASSSVFTGELFF	TRBV28	TRBJ2-2	13	.
CASSQGLGADTQYF	TRBV4-2	TRBJ2-3	14	.
CASSYSKLADTNEQFF	TRBV6-2/TRBV6-3	TRBJ2-1	16	TRBD2
CASSKGVQPQHF	TRBV19	TRBJ1-5	12	.
CASSSGAQETQYF	TRBV18	TRBJ2-5	13	.
CASSVLGHTEAFF	TRBV19	TRBJ1-1	13	.
CASSEKWIPGRHIGYTF	TRBV6-1	TRBJ1-2	17	.
CAIRGSDRGNTEAFF	TRBV10-3	TRBJ1-1	15	TRBD1
CAGRDTLNYGYTF	TRBV10-3	TRBJ1-2	13	.
CASSPGFNEQYF	TRBV27	TRBJ2-7	12	.
CASSGPVLAGGAAQFF	TRBV6-4	TRBJ2-1	16	TRBD2
CASSQVTGKQGGHEQYF	TRBV14	TRBJ2-7	17	TRBD1
CASSLDGNTEAFF	TRBV4-2	TRBJ1-1	13	.
CASRNRGGYGYTF	TRBV7-2	TRBJ1-2	13	TRBD1
CASSPGPGGYEQYF	TRBV4-1	TRBJ2-7	14	.
CASSVSANQETQYF	TRBV9	TRBJ2-5	14	.
CASSLGEAQYF	TRBV6-2/TRBV6-3	TRBJ2-5	11	.
CASSTGTHSYNEQFF	TRBV2	TRBJ2-1	15	.
CASSPSGQGPYEQYF	TRBV5-5	TRBJ2-7	15	TRBD1
CASSLDGTSGRRSF	TRBV7-9	TRBJ2-3	14	TRBD2
CASSQDKGGYTF	TRBV3-1/TRBV3-2	TRBJ1-2	12	.
CASSRTSGVFYNEQFF	TRBV7-3	TRBJ2-1	16	TRBD2
CASSTRLAINTGELFF	TRBV5-1	TRBJ2-2	16	TRBD2
CASSGTSGGVYEQYF	TRBV7-2	TRBJ2-7	15	TRBD2
CASSQGRNTGELFF	TRBV19	TRBJ2-2	14	.
CASSFGQGMTQPQHF	TRBV27	TRBJ1-5	15	TRBD1
CASSLEAGGTDTQYF	TRBV5-1	TRBJ2-3	15	.
CASSIGGQPQHF	TRBV19	TRBJ1-5	12	.
CASSATSDTQYF	TRBV5-6	TRBJ2-3	12	.
CASMGSTEQFF	TRBV2	TRBJ2-1	11	.
CASSARARGDGYTF	TRBV2	TRBJ1-2	14	.
CASRKTGSLNEKLFF	TRBV19	TRBJ1-4	15	TRBD1
CASSPGQGADTQYF	TRBV4-2	TRBJ2-3	14	TRBD1
CASSSTQYEQYF	TRBV5-4	TRBJ2-7	12	.
CASSSRTGKGRDSPLHF	TRBV28	TRBJ1-6	17	.
CASSVAGIPGNTIYF	TRBV9	TRBJ1-3	15	.
CASSPGLNKNTEAFF	TRBV18	TRBJ1-1	15	.
CASSLLIAGGPYTQYF	TRBV7-2	TRBJ2-3	16	TRBD2
CASSRTVNTEAFF	TRBV7-9	TRBJ1-1	13	.
CASSLWGKNTEAFF	TRBV14	TRBJ1-1	14	.
CASSQGASGSNSDTQYF	TRBV4-1	TRBJ2-3	17	TRBD2
CASSSLLQGGKNTGELFF	TRBV7-9	TRBJ2-2	18	.
CASSLTSLSGMNTEAFF	TRBV5-1	TRBJ1-1	17	.
CASSYYEADTQYF	TRBV5-1	TRBJ2-3	13	.
CASSPGTGHGYGYTF	TRBV7-2	TRBJ1-2	15	.
CSAREVYEQYF	TRBV20-1	TRBJ2-7	11	.